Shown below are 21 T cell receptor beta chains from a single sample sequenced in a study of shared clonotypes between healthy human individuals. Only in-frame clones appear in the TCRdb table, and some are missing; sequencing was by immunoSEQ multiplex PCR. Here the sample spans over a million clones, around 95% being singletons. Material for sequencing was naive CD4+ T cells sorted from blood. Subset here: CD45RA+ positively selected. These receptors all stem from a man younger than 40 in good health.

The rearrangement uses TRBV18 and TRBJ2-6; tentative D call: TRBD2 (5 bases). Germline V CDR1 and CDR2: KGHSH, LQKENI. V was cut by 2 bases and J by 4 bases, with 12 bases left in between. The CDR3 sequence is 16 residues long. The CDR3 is CASSPNPGSGANVLTF. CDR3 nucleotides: TGTGCCAGCTCACCAAATCCGGGGTCCGGGGCCAACGTCCTGACTTTC.

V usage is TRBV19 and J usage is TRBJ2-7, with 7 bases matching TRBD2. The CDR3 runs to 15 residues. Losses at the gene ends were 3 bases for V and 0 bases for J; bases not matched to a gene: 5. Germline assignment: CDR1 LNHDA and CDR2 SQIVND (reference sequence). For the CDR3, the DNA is TGTGCCAGTAGTATCAGCGGGGTCAGCTCCTACGAGCAGTACTTC. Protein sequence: CASSISGVSSYEQYF. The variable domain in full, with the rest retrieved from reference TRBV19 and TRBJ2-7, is DGGITQSPKYLFRKEGQNVTLSCEQNLNHDAMYWYRQDPGQGLRLIYYSQIVNDFQKGDIAEGYSVSREKKESFPLTVTSAQKNPTAFYLCASSISGVSSYEQYFGPGTRLTVT.

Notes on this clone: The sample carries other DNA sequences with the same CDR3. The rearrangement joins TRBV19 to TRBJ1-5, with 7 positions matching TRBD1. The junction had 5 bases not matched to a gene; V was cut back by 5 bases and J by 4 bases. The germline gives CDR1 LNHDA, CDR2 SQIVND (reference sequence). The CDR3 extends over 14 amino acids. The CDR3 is CASSPRQGNQPQHF. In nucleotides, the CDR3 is TGTGCCAGTAGTCCCCGACAGGGTAATCAGCCCCAGCATTTT.

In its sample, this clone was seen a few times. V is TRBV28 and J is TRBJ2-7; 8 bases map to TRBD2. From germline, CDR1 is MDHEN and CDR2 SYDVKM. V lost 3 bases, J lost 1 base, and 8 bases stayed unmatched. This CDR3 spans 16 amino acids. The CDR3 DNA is TGTGCCAGCAGTTTTTCGCTAGCGGGTCTATCCTACGAGCAGTACTTC. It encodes CASSFSLAGLSYEQYF. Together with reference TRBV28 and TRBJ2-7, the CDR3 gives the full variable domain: DVKVTQSSRYLVKRTGEKVFLECVQDMDHENMFWYRQDPGLGLRLIYFSYDVKMKEKGDIPEGYSVSREKKERFSLILESASTNQTSMYLCASSFSLAGLSYEQYFGPGTRLTVT.

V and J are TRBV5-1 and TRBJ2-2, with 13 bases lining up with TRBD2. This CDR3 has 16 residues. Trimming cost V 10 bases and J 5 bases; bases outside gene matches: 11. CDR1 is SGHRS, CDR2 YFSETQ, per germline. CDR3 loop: CASGTSGTPGTGELFF. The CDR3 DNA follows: TGCGCCTCCGGGACTAGCGGGACCCCGGGGACCGGGGAGCTGTTTTTT.

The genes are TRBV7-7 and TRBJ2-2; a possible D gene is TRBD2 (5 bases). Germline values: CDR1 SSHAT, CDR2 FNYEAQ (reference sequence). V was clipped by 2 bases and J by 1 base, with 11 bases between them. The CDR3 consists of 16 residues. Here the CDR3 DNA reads TGTGCCAGCAGCTTACAAGCGGCAAAGAACACCGGGGAGCTGTTTTTT. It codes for CASSLQAAKNTGELFF.

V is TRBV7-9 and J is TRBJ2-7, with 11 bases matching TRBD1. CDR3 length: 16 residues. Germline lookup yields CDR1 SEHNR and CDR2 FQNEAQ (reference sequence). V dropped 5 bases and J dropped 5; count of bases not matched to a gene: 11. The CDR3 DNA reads TGTGCCAGCAGCACCTGGACTGGGACAGGGGGTAACGAGCAGTACTTC. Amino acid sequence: CASSTWTGTGGNEQYF.

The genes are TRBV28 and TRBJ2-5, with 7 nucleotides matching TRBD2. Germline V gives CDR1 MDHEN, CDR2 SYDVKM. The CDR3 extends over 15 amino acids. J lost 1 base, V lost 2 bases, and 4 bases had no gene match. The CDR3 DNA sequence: TGTGCCAGCAGTTTAGGGAGGGGACGCCAAGAGACCCAGTACTTC. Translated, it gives CASSLGRGRQETQYF.

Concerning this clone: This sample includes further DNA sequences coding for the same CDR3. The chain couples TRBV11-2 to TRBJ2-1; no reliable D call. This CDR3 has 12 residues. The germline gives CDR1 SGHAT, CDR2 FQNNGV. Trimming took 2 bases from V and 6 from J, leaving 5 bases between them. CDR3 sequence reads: CASSLLGNEQFF. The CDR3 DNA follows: TGTGCCAGCAGCTTATTGGGCAATGAGCAGTTCTTC.

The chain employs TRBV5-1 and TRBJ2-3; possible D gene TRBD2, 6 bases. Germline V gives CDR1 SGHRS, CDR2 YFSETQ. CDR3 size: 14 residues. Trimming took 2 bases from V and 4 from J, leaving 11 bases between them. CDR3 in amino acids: CASSFGGDADTQYF. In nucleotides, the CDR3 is TGCGCCAGCAGCTTCGGGGGTGATGCAGATACGCAGTATTTT.

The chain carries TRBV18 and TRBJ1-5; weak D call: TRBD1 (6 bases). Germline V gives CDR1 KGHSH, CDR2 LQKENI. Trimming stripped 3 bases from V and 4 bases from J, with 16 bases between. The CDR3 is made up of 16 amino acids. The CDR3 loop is CASSPSSGGRNQPQHF. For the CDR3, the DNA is TGTGCCAGCTCACCTAGTTCTGGGGGCAGAAATCAGCCCCAGCATTTT. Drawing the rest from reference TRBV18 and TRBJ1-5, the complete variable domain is NAGVMQNPRHLVRRRGQEARLRCSPMKGHSHVYWYRQLPEEGLKFMVYLQKENIIDESGMPKERFSAEFPKEGPSILRIQQVVRGDSAAYFCASSPSSGGRNQPQHFGDGTRLSIL.

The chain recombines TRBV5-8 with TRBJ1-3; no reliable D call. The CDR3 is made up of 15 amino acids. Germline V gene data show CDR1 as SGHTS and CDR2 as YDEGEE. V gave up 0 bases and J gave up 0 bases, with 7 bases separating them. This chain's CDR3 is CASSLDFVSGNTIYF. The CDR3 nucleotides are TGTGCCAGCAGCTTGGATTTCGTCTCTGGAAACACCATATATTTT. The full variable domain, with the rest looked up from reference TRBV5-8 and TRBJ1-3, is EAGVTQSPTHLIKTRGQQATLRCSPISGHTSVYWYQQALGLGLQFLLWYDEGEERNRGNFPPRFSGRQFPNYSSELNVNALELEDSALYLCASSLDFVSGNTIYFGEGSWLTVV.

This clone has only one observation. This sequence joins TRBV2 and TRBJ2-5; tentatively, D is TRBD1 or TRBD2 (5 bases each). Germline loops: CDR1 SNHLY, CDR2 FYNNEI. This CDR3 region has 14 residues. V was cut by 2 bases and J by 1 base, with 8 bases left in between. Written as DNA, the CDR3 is TGTGCCAGCAGTGAACCAGGGACCCAAGAGACCCAGTACTTC. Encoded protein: CASSEPGTQETQYF. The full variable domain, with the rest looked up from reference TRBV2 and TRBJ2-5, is EPEVTQTPSHQVTQMGQEVILRCVPISNHLYFYWYRQILGQKVEFLVSFYNNEISEKSEIFDDQFSVERPDGSNFTLKIRSTKLEDSAMYFCASSEPGTQETQYFGPGTRLLVL.

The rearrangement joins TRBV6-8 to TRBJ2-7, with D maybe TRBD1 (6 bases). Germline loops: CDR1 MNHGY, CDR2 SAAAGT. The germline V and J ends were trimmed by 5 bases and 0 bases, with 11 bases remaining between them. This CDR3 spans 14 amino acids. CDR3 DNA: TGTGCCAGCAGTAAGGACAGAGCCTCCTACGAGCAGTACTTC. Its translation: CASSKDRASYEQYF.

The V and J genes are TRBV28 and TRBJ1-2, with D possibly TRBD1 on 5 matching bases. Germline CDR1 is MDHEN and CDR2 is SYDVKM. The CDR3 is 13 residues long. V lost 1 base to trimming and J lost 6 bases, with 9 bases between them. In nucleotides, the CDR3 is TGTGCCAGCAGTTTATCCAACAGGAATGGCTACACCTTC. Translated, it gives CASSLSNRNGYTF.

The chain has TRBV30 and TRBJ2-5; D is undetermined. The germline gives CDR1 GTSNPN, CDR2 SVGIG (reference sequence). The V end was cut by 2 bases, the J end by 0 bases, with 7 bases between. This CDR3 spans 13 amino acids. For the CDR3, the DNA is TGTGCCTGGAGTAAGGAGTACCAAGAGACCCAGTACTTC. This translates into CAWSKEYQETQYF.

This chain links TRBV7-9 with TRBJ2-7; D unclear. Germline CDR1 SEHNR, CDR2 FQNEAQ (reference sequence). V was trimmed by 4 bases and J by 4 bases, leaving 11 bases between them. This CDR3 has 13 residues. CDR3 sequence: CASSSGVGYEQYF. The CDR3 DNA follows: TGTGCCAGCAGCTCCGGCGTGGGATACGAGCAGTACTTC.

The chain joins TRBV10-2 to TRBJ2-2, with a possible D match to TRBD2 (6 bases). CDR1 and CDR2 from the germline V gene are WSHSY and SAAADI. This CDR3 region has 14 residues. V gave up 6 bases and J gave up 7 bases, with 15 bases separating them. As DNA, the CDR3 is TGCGCCAGCAGGGGCGGAGGGACGGGCGGGGAGCTGTTTTTT. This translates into CASRGGGTGGELFF.

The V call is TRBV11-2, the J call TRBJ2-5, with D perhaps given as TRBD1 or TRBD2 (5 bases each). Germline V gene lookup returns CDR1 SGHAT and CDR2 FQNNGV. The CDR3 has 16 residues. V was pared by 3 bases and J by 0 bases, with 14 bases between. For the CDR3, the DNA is TGTGCCAGCAGCTTCCGATCCGGGACGTACCAAGAGACCCAGTACTTC. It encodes CASSFRSGTYQETQYF.

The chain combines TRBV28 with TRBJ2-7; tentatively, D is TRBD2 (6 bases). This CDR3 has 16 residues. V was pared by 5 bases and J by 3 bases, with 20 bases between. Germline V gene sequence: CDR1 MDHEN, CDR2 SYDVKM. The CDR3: CASSGGRSLFVYEQYF. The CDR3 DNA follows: TGTGCCAGCAGTGGGGGGAGGAGTTTATTCGTCTACGAGCAGTACTTC.

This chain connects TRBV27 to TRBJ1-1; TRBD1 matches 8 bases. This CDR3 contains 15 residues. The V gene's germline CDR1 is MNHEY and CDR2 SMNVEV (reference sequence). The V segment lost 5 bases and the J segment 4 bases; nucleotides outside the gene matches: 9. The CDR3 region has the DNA TGTGCCAGCAGTCCCTGGGACAGGAGCCCCACTGAAGCTTTCTTT. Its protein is CASSPWDRSPTEAFF.